Listed below are T cell receptor beta chains from one sample, sequenced in a study of cytomegalovirus exposure and HLA in healthy donors. Clones were sequenced by immunoSEQ multiplex PCR, and TCRdb holds only the in-frame ones, with some missing. The sample has about 200,000 clones; over 80% are singletons. Source material: PBMCs. The receptors were sampled from a boy between 2 and 10 years old in good health and CMV-seronegative. Both conserved end residues are trimmed from each CDR3.

ASSPLAGGPETQY TRBJ2-5 TRBV7-7
ASSIAQGTGELF TRBJ2-2 TRBV19
ASSFLGGTDTQY TRBJ2-3 TRBV7-3
ASSPRPSGFLGNIQY TRBJ2-4 TRBV9
SSSLARAGAPNEQF TRBJ2-1 TRBV7-9
ASSLVGGKLF TRBJ1-4 TRBV7-8
ASSYEYLGNSPLH TRBJ1-6 TRBV6-5
ASSEGAYGYT TRBJ1-2 TRBV6-1
ATAPGQGEFNYGYT TRBJ1-2 TRBV19
ASSLGQHYGYT TRBJ1-2 TRBV2
ASSETRLEETQY TRBJ2-5 TRBV6-1
ASSLYPPGQGYYGYT TRBJ1-2 TRBV7-6
ASSQDGAGANYEQY TRBJ2-7 TRBV4-1
ASSPPSGRNTIY TRBJ1-3 TRBV28
ASSLAAGNYNGQF TRBJ2-1 TRBV5-1
SVPGSTEAF TRBJ1-1 TRBV29-1
AWSVEDRGYNEQF TRBJ2-1 TRBV30
SVGGGYGYT TRBJ1-2 TRBV29-1
ASSASSPYNEQF TRBJ2-1 TRBV6-1
ASIPPGLAGSIPSTDTQY TRBJ2-3 TRBV6-7
SVARQETQY TRBJ2-5 TRBV20-1
ASGSEVPGYT TRBJ1-2 TRBV5-4
ASSQGASDHEQY TRBJ2-7 TRBV27
AWSVAQGASGQPQH TRBJ1-5 TRBV30
ASSFRQAPRGYT TRBJ1-2 TRBV7-8
ASSQGERGPTLYNEQF TRBJ2-1 TRBV4-1
AISEPSQGLGEQY TRBJ2-7 TRBV10-3
ASSVAGGRYDEQY TRBJ2-7 TRBV9
AISDGTGNEELF TRBJ1-4 TRBV10-3
ASSPGQASIYEQY TRBJ2-7 TRBV13
ASSRTGQQTPEAF TRBJ1-1 TRBV7-9
ASSVGTANTEAF TRBJ1-1 TRBV9
SVPLGQGGYT TRBJ1-2 TRBV29-1
ASSRTALNYGYT TRBJ1-2 TRBV6-5
ASRVADLLETQY TRBJ2-5 TRBV5-1
SVERGTGVTEAF TRBJ1-1 TRBV29-1
ASSPPGVWGYT TRBJ1-2 TRBV7-2
ASSPPGQGPYEQY TRBJ2-7 TRBV13
ASSPPGGRETQY TRBJ2-5 TRBV9